One and the same sample provided the 2 T cell receptor beta chains below, sequenced in a study of blood T cell repertoires in COVID-19. Only in-frame clones appear in the TCRdb table, and some are missing; sequencing was by immunoSEQ multiplex PCR. The sample lists tens of thousands of clones, 70% to 90% occurring once. The sequenced material came from peripheral blood. The receptors were sampled from a man at least 80 years old with active COVID-19.

This chain connects TRBV2 to TRBJ1-1; weak D call: TRBD1 (5 bases). This CDR3 region has 13 residues. Germline-derived CDR1 and CDR2 are SNHLY and FYNNEI. The V end was cut by 7 bases, the J end by 4 bases, with 13 bases between. This chain's CDR3 is CASKGQGGTEAFF. The CDR3 DNA is TGTGCCAGCAAGGGGCAGGGAGGCACTGAAGCTTTCTTT. The full variable domain, completed using reference TRBV2 and TRBJ1-1, is EPEVTQTPSHQVTQMGQEVILRCVPISNHLYFYWYRQILGQKVEFLVSFYNNEISEKSEIFDDQFSVERPDGSNFTLKIRSTKLEDSAMYFCASKGQGGTEAFFGQGTRLTVV.

V is TRBV5-3 and J is TRBJ2-1; possibly TRBD2 for D (5 bases). TRBV5-3 is marked as an open reading frame, function uncertain. There are 15 residues in the CDR3. V was cut by 1 base and J by 4 bases, with 12 bases left in between. The CDR3 protein is CARSLSGIFYNEQFF. The CDR3 DNA reads TGTGCCAGAAGCTTGTCCGGGATTTTTTACAATGAGCAGTTCTTC.